Described below is a single T cell receptor (beta chain) sequence and its context. It lacks a known antigen. One base away there is no much larger clone; base qualities are not given. This entry belongs to a study of blood T cell repertoires in COVID-19 (dated by TCRdb to the early 2020s). Turning to the overall study: Samples from collaborators originated in the United States, Italy and Spain and spanned both the acute and convalescent phases of COVID-19. The prospective study material was composed of cDNA or gDNA derived from T cells, B-cell-depleted T cells, or PBMCs. Subjects who had been exposed to COVID-19, were actively infected with it, or had recovered from it provided the deeply sampled blood TCRbeta repertoires that made up the dataset. The repertoires were released in a freely available public database meant as a resource for research on the immune response to SARS-CoV-2. Samples were obtained from the ongoing ImmuneRACE study (first 160 participants) and from approximately 1,200 subjects provided by 6 global collaborators. Nearly every sample came with metadata listing a de-identified subject ID, COVID-19 status, age in years and sex. Where HLA class I and class II types were available, the types were taken from metadata supplied by the sample provider, not from assay-based typing. The research as a whole found: The amount of clinical and demographic metadata varied by source and participant and was provided uncurated.

In the prospective study, participants were roughly 18 to 100 years old, resided in fewer than 25 geographic areas of the United States, and were enrolled through a virtual design. Cohort assignment in the prospective study relied on participant-reported clinical history from a screening survey and a study questionnaire. For ImmuneRACE Cohort 3, a participant was defined as recovered based on two consecutive negative NP/OP PCR tests, clearance by a healthcare professional, or resolution of symptoms. In the prospective study, whole blood, serum and a nasopharyngeal or oropharyngeal swab were collected from each participant by mobile phlebotomists. Over an approximately two-month period, participants in the prospective study had the option of providing additional blood draws and questionnaires. Prospective study blood samples were shipped either frozen or at room temperature before DNA extraction.

Reading the germline V gene (reference sequence) gives CDR1 LNHDA and CDR2 SQIVND. The germline V end is reduced by 6 bases and the J end by 7 bases; junction bases left unmatched: 10. Including cysteine and phenylalanine, the CDR3 has 14 amino acids. Only the CDR3 region is kept as DNA, spanning 42 bases read in frame from base 1. The immunoSEQ Assay, a bias-controlled multiplex PCR, was used to amplify TCRbeta CDR3 regions from genomic DNA. From the authors' description of their analysis: The number of nucleated cells in each sample was estimated by amplification of reference gene primers within the assay. To quantify the absolute abundance of each unique TCRbeta CDR3 rearrangement, sequence reads were collapsed and filtered. For each sample, productive Simpson clonality was calculated as the square root of Simpson's diversity index across productive rearrangements. The clones in this table, taken by TCRdb from immuneACCESS, are in-frame only. Not every clone is retained; where verified, under half of the shortfall comes from an unresolved V gene, and the cause of the rest is unknown. Clonal size and the V and J genes are those of that table, whereas D and trimming came from the DNA. In this sample the table shows around 400,000 clones, roughly four fifths of which occur a single time. About 5% of the sample belongs to the ten largest clones.

The chain is assembled from TRBV19 and TRBJ1-2, and 8 junctional nucleotides match TRBD1. Source material: PBMCs or T cells enriched from blood (not recorded which). This receptor was taken from a woman between 50 and 59 years old who had recovered from COVID-19. This receptor has the CDR3 CASRLTGGRFGYTF. The sequenced DNA is TGTGCCAGTAGATTAACAGGGGGGCGGTTTGGCTACACCTTC.